The rows below give T cell receptor beta chains drawn from one sample of a study of regulatory T cells in long-lasting Graves disease. MiXCR, applied by TCRdb to the multiplex PCR reads, yields one record per CDR3 protein. Of about 450,000 distinct CDR3 sequences in the sample, about a quarter are singletons; the top ten hold roughly 28%. The sample in question was peripheral blood mononuclear cells (PBMCs), obtained when the disease was refractory, from a patient treated with antithyroid drugs. These receptors came from a female donor with Graves disease. Each CDR3 is given with its conserved first and last residue. A D gene is named only where the DNA matches it firmly. Clone size is shown for a subset of rows, as once, few, many or a class of expanded clone.

d_gene	v_gene	abundance	j_gene	CDR3aa	CDR3nt
-	TRBV11-2	many	TRBJ2-5	CASSFRSGGYQETQYF	TGTGCCAGCAGCTTTCGGTCTGGGGGCTACCAAGAGACCCAGTACTTC
-	TRBV27	-	TRBJ1-2	CASSLGRLYGYTF	TGTGCCAGCAGTTTGGGCAGGCTCTATGGCTACACCTTC
-	TRBV2	few	TRBJ2-7	CASSDSGGSEQYF	TGTGCCAGCAGTGACAGCGGAGGGAGCGAGCAGTACTTC
-	TRBV28	many	TRBJ2-6	CASRTRGSSGANVLTF	TGTGCCAGCAGAACTAGGGGGAGCTCTGGGGCCAACGTCCTGACTTTC
TRBD2	TRBV7-3	many	TRBJ2-3	CASSLGPGLAGDGDTQYF	TGTGCCAGCAGCTTAGGCCCGGGACTAGCGGGAGATGGAGATACGCAGTATTTT
-	TRBV5-6	-	TRBJ1-1	CASRRDAYTEAFF	TGTGCCAGCAGAAGGGACGCGTACACTGAAGCTTTCTTT
-	TRBV9	few	TRBJ1-6	CASSPRPVESPLHF	TGTGCCAGCAGCCCCCGGCCGGTTGAATCACCCCTCCACTTT
-	TRBV29-1	-	TRBJ2-7	CSVAPGVRREQYF	TGCAGCGTTGCGCCGGGGGTACGGCGGGAGCAGTACTTC
-	TRBV11-2	few	TRBJ2-1	CASSRSGSYNEQFF	TGTGCCAGCAGTCGTAGCGGATCCTACAATGAGCAGTTCTTC
-	TRBV30	-	TRBJ1-2	CAWSVVGGRGGYTF	TGTGCCTGGAGTGTAGTAGGCGGACGCGGTGGCTACACCTTC
TRBD1	TRBV28	many	TRBJ1-5	CASSLNSGTGGVQPQHF	TGTGCCAGCAGTCTCAACTCCGGGACAGGGGGCGTTCAGCCCCAGCATTTT
-	TRBV15	many	TRBJ1-4	CATSRDRWEKLFF	TGTGCCACCAGCAGAGACCGTTGGGAAAAACTGTTTTTT
TRBD1	TRBV4-1	-	TRBJ2-7	CASSQVQGAYEQYF	TGCGCCAGCAGCCAAGTACAGGGGGCTTACGAGCAGTACTTC
-	TRBV6-1	-	TRBJ2-7	CASSELASTYEQYF	TGTGCCAGCAGTGAATTGGCCTCCACCTACGAGCAGTACTTC
TRBD1	TRBV28	many	TRBJ2-7	CASSLIASAPGTVSYEQYF	TGTGCCAGCAGTTTAATAGCTTCCGCCCCCGGGACAGTCTCCTACGAGCAGTACTTC
TRBD1	TRBV20-1	once	TRBJ2-3	CSAVGQGVYTDTQYF	TGCAGTGCTGTGGGACAGGGTGTGTACACAGATACGCAGTATTTT
-	TRBV15	few	TRBJ1-3	CATSSLVEYSGNTIYF	TGTGCCACCAGCAGCCTCGTAGAGTATTCTGGAAACACCATATATTTT
TRBD1	TRBV12-3/TRBV12-4	-	TRBJ2-5	CASRGQVETQYF	TGTGCCAGCAGGGGACAGGTCGAGACCCAGTACTTC
-	TRBV5-1	-	TRBJ2-2	CASSFLSTGELFF	TGCGCCAGCAGCTTCCTCTCCACCGGGGAGCTGTTTTTT
-	TRBV12-3/TRBV12-4	many	TRBJ2-7	CASSTGGAQRYEQYF	TGTGCCAGCAGCACCGGGGGTGCTCAACGGTACGAGCAGTACTTC
-	TRBV2	many	TRBJ1-1	CASGRNRNTEAFF	TGTGCCAGCGGCCGGAATCGGAACACTGAAGCTTTCTTT
-	TRBV19	-	TRBJ2-7	CASSLRDASSYEQYF	TGTGCCAGTAGTCTCCGGGACGCAAGCTCCTACGAGCAGTACTTC
-	TRBV28	-	TRBJ2-2	CASSPHTGNTGELFF	TGTGCCAGCAGCCCACACACAGGGAACACCGGGGAGCTGTTTTTT
TRBD1	TRBV7-9	many	TRBJ2-5	CASSLQQGAAETQYF	TGTGCCAGCAGCTTACAGCAGGGGGCGGCGGAGACCCAGTACTTC
TRBD1	TRBV12-3/TRBV12-4	many	TRBJ1-1	CASIKTGGITEAFF	TGTGCCAGCATCAAAACAGGGGGTATCACTGAAGCTTTCTTT
-	TRBV14	-	TRBJ2-7	CASSQDSVYEQYF	TGTGCCAGCAGCCAGGATTCTGTCTACGAGCAGTACTTC
TRBD1	TRBV30	-	TRBJ1-5	CAPRQGWGNQPQHF	TGTGCCCCCAGACAGGGTTGGGGCAATCAGCCCCAGCATTTT
-	TRBV19	few	TRBJ1-1	CASSIQTEMNTEAFF	TGTGCCAGTAGTATACAGACAGAGATGAACACTGAAGCTTTCTTT
-	TRBV27	few	TRBJ1-4	CASAAGDDEKLFF	TGTGCCAGCGCAGCTGGGGACGATGAAAAACTGTTTTTT
-	TRBV28	many	TRBJ1-6	CASSFQGRDNSPLHF	TGTGCCAGCAGTTTCCAAGGACGGGATAATTCACCCCTCCACTTT
TRBD1	TRBV14	few	TRBJ1-6	CASSQKFGTGDSPLHF	TGTGCCAGCAGCCAAAAATTCGGGACAGGGGATTCACCCCTCCACTTT
-	TRBV28	many	TRBJ2-7	CASSFSGNSYEQYF	TGTGCCAGCAGTTTCTCAGGGAACTCCTACGAGCAGTACTTC
-	TRBV9	-	TRBJ2-7	CASSAHFGEQYF	TGTGCCAGCAGCGCCCACTTCGGGGAGCAGTACTTC
TRBD1	TRBV2	-	TRBJ2-7	CASSGTGEELFGTLSLSYGQYF	TGTGCCAGCAGCGGGACAGGGGAGGAATTATTCGGAACCCTGTCTCTCTCCTACGGGCAGTACTTC